This is a list of T cell receptor beta chains from one sample in a study of blood T cell repertoires in COVID-19. Some clones are missing from TCRdb's copy, which holds only in-frame ones; the method was immunoSEQ multiplex PCR. Counted here are about 200,000 clones, 82% occurring once; the ten biggest clones make up roughly 8%. Sequencing was done on a sample of peripheral blood. The receptors stem from an elderly woman with COVID-19, enrolled during active disease. The CDR3 runs from the conserved cysteine through the conserved F or W. The D gene is left open where the match is weak. The listing skips clone size in some rows; elsewhere it reads once, few, many or a size class.

>-|TRBV5-6|TRBJ1-1|-
CASSLGGPSEAFF
TGTGCCAGCAGCTTGGGGGGGCCCTCTGAAGCTTTCTTT
>-|TRBV5-1|TRBJ1-6|-
CASSLFDNRSPLHF
TGCGCCAGCAGCTTGTTTGACAATCGTTCACCCCTCCACTTT
>TRBD1|TRBV7-8|TRBJ1-5|-
CASSTDRGVVGNQPQHF
TGTGCCAGCAGCACGGACAGGGGTGTGGTCGGCAATCAGCCCCAGCATTTT
>-|TRBV5-1|TRBJ1-3|-
CASSLGATSSGNTIYF
TGCGCCAGCAGCTTAGGGGCCACCAGCTCTGGAAACACCATATATTTT
>TRBD1|TRBV19|TRBJ2-2|-
CASSIRGQYTGELFF
TGTGCCAGTAGTATCAGGGGGCAGTACACCGGGGAGCTGTTTTTT
>-|TRBV6-5|TRBJ2-2|-
CATGAPGQRTGELFF
TGTGCCACCGGAGCACCGGGACAACGCACCGGGGAGCTGTTTTTT
>-|TRBV7-2|TRBJ2-1|few
CASSSQPGTRNEQFF
TGTGCCAGCAGCTCTCAACCCGGGACAAGGAATGAGCAGTTCTTC
>TRBD1|TRBV7-9|TRBJ1-4|-
CASSRQGALGNEKLFF
TGTGCCAGCAGCCGACAGGGGGCGCTGGGTAATGAAAAACTGTTTTTT
>-|TRBV24-1|TRBJ1-2|-
CATSKANSYGYTF
TGTGCCACCAGTAAGGCAAACAGCTATGGCTACACCTTC
>-|TRBV30|TRBJ1-4|-
CAWRPSGTTNEKLFF
TGTGCCTGGAGGCCCTCAGGGACTACTAATGAAAAACTGTTTTTT
>TRBD1|TRBV27|TRBJ1-6|-
CASSFRGVKIDNSPLHF
TGTGCCAGCAGTTTCAGGGGGGTCAAGATTGACAATTCACCCCTCCACTTT
>TRBD1|TRBV30|TRBJ2-7|-
CAWSVRGGNEQYF
TGTGCCTGGAGTGTTCGAGGGGGCAACGAGCAGTACTTC
>-|TRBV5-1|TRBJ2-2|few
CASTFEYTGELFF
TGCGCCAGCACCTTCGAGTACACCGGGGAGCTGTTTTTT
>TRBD1|TRBV24-1|TRBJ2-5|-
CATSDFEGQETQYF
TGTGCCACCAGTGATTTTGAGGGACAGGAGACCCAGTACTTC
>TRBD1|TRBV2|TRBJ1-1|-
CASRGQGPGNTEAFF
TGTGCCAGCAGGGGACAGGGGCCGGGGAACACTGAAGCTTTCTTT
>-|TRBV6-5|TRBJ2-3|-
CASVQGTLGADTQYF
TGTGCCAGCGTCCAAGGGACTCTTGGGGCAGATACGCAGTATTTT
>-|TRBV2|TRBJ1-3|-
CASEVTGTGNTIYF
TGTGCCAGCGAAGTAACAGGGACTGGAAACACCATATATTTT
>-|TRBV20-1|TRBJ1-2|-
CSARYHGYTF
TGCAGTGCTAGATATCATGGCTACACCTTC
>TRBD1|TRBV5-1|TRBJ1-1|-
CASSSQTQGLGTEAFF
TGCGCCAGCAGCTCACAAACACAGGGGTTAGGCACTGAAGCTTTCTTT
>-|TRBV7-9|TRBJ2-2|-
CASSSPLSTGELFF
TGTGCCAGCAGCTCCCCACTAAGCACCGGGGAGCTGTTTTTT
>-|TRBV7-2|TRBJ1-1|-
CASSLGQGTEAFF
TGTGCCAGCAGCTTAGGGCAGGGGACTGAAGCTTTCTTT
>-|TRBV19|TRBJ1-1|-
CASSIVGHMNTEAFF
TGTGCCAGTAGTATAGTCGGACATATGAACACTGAAGCTTTCTTT
>-|TRBV6-1|TRBJ1-2|-
CASSEAAWAPRLYGYTF
TGTGCCAGCAGTGAAGCCGCGTGGGCCCCTCGTCTTTATGGCTACACCTTC
>TRBD1|TRBV27|TRBJ2-7|-
CASSFGTALRQYF
TGTGCCAGCAGTTTTGGGACAGCCCTGCGGCAGTACTTC
>-|TRBV7-9|TRBJ1-1|-
CASSGLGGGMASTEAFF
TGTGCCAGCAGCGGTCTGGGGGGTGGCATGGCAAGCACTGAAGCTTTCTTT
>TRBD1|TRBV13|TRBJ1-2|-
CASSLGDRGNYGYTF
TGTGCCAGCAGCTTAGGCGACAGGGGGAACTATGGCTACACCTTC
>-|TRBV11-2|TRBJ2-6|-
CASSFGGTGANVLTF
TGTGCCAGCAGCTTTGGGGGGACTGGGGCCAACGTCCTGACTTTC
>TRBD1|TRBV2|TRBJ2-7|-
CASARDRGITSYEQYF
TGTGCCAGCGCACGGGACAGGGGTATAACCTCCTACGAGCAGTACTTC
>TRBD2|TRBV5-4|TRBJ2-3|-
CASSLQLAGATDTQYF
TGTGCCAGCAGCTTGCAACTAGCGGGGGCCACAGATACGCAGTATTTT
>-|TRBV13|TRBJ1-1|-
CASSRRDSGTEAFF
TGTGCCAGCAGCCGCCGGGACTCAGGCACTGAAGCTTTCTTT
>TRBD2|TRBV7-8|TRBJ2-3|-
CASSLLAGGSTDTQYF
TGTGCCAGCAGCCTCCTAGCGGGAGGGAGCACAGATACGCAGTATTTT
>-|TRBV24-1|TRBJ1-5|-
CATSRSPPGNQPQHF
TGTGCCACCAGTCGGTCCCCGCCGGGCAATCAGCCCCAGCATTTT
>TRBD1|TRBV19|TRBJ1-4|-
CASGTDRFSTNEKLFF
TGTGCCAGTGGGACAGATCGATTTTCAACTAATGAAAAACTGTTTTTT
>-|TRBV11-3|TRBJ2-3|-
CASSPGGSMGDTQYF
TGTGCCAGCAGCCCCGGGGGAAGTATGGGAGATACGCAGTATTTT
>TRBD1|TRBV6-5|TRBJ1-2|few
CASNLSPGGYYGYTF
TGTGCCAGCAACCTAAGCCCAGGGGGGTACTATGGCTACACCTTC
>TRBD1|TRBV18|TRBJ2-1|-
CASSPGTAYNEQFF
TGTGCCAGCTCTCCTGGGACAGCTTACAATGAGCAGTTCTTC
>TRBD2|TRBV2|TRBJ2-3|-
CASSTSGILPTQYF
TGTGCCAGCAGTACTAGCGGGATCCTGCCTACGCAGTATTTT
>-|TRBV9|TRBJ2-7|-
CASSVGPPEYYEQYF
TGTGCCAGCAGCGTAGGGCCCCCCGAATACTACGAGCAGTACTTC
>-|TRBV9|TRBJ1-6|-
CASSSQGNSPLHF
TGTGCCAGCAGCTCCCAGGGTAATTCACCCCTCCACTTT
>-|TRBV30|TRBJ1-2|-
CAWRPTSYGYTF
TGTGCCTGGAGACCGACTTCTTATGGCTACACCTTC
>-|TRBV7-9|TRBJ1-1|-
CASSPGGGTNTEAFF
TGTGCCAGCAGCCCGGGGGGTGGGACAAACACTGAAGCTTTCTTT
>TRBD1|TRBV3-1/TRBV3-2|TRBJ1-5|-
CASSPGQGNQPQHF
TGTGCCAGCAGCCCGGGACAGGGGAATCAGCCCCAGCATTTT
>TRBD1|TRBV10-3|TRBJ1-6|-
CAISVGGQNNSPLHF
TGTGCCATCAGTGTAGGGGGACAGAATAATTCACCCCTCCACTTT
>-|TRBV6-4|TRBJ1-2|-
CASSGSAGSDGYTF
TGTGCCAGCAGTGGGAGTGCAGGGTCGGATGGCTACACCTTC